This T cell receptor beta chain was observed in a study of breast tumors, draining lymph nodes, adjacent tissues. MiXCR, applied by TCRdb to the multiplex PCR reads, yields one record per CDR3 protein. The repertoire consists of approximately 130,000 distinct CDR3 sequences, with about a fifth occurring once and the leading ten covering roughly 2.7%. V dropped 9 bases and J dropped 2 bases, with 17 bases sitting between them. CDR3 length equals 15 residues. Germline values: CDR1 LNHDA, CDR2 SQIVND (reference sequence). Axillary draining lymph nodes of breast cancer patients supplied the node samples. In this sample, this clonotype turned up a few times.

The rearrangement links TRBV19 to TRBJ2-4, with TRBD2 as a possible D gene (6 bases). The material sequenced was axillary lymph node tissue. The sequence was obtained from a female donor with breast cancer. Some clones in this sample may be carry-over from other donors' samples. The CDR3 DNA reads as TGTGCCAGCTCCCCGGCCGGGGGTCCCAAAAACATTCAGTACTTC. As protein: CASSPAGGPKNIQYF. The whole variable domain, filled in from reference TRBV19 and TRBJ2-4, reads DGGITQSPKYLFRKEGQNVTLSCEQNLNHDAMYWYRQDPGQGLRLIYYSQIVNDFQKGDIAEGYSVSREKKESFPLTVTSAQKNPTAFYLCASSPAGGPKNIQYFGAGTRLSVL.